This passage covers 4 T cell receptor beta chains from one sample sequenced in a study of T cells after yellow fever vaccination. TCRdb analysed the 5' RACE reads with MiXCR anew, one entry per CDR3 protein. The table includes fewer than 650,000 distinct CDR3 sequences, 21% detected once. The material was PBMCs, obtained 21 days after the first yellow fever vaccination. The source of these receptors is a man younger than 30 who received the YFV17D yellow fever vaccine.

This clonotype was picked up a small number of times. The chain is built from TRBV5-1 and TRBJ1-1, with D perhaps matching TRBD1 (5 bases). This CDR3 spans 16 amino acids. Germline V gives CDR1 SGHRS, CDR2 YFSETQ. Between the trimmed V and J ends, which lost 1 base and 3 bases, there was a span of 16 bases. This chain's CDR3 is CASSLPGAGRDTEAFF. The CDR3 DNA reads TGCGCCAGCAGCTTGCCCGGTGCAGGGAGGGACACTGAAGCTTTCTTT.

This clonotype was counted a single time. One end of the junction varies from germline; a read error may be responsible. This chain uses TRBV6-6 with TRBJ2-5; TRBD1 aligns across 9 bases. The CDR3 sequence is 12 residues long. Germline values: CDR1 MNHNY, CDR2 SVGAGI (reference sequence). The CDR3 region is CASSPGGDRESF. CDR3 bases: TGTGCCAGCAGTCCCGGCGGGGACAGGGAGTCCTTC.

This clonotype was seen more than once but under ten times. CDR3 sequence reads: CAISERGDTDTQYF. The CDR3 DNA reads as TGTGCCATCTCCGAGCGGGGGGACACAGATACGCAGTATTTT. J is TRBJ2-3 and V is TRBV10-3, with TRBD2 identical over 9 bases. J lost 2 bases, V lost 8 bases, and 5 bases had no gene match. Germline V gene data show CDR1 as ENHRY and CDR2 as SYGVKD. This CDR3 has 14 amino acids.

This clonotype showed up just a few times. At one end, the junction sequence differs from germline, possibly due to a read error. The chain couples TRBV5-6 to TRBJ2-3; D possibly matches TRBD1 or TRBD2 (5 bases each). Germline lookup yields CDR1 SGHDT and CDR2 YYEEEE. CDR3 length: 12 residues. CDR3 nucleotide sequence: TGTGCCAGCAGGTTGGGGGCAGATACGCAGTATTTT. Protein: CASRLGADTQYF. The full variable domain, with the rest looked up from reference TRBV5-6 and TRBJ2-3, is DAGVTQSPTHLIKTRGQQVTLRCSPKSGHDTVSWYQQALGQGPQFIFQYYEEEERQRGNFPDRFSGHQFPNYSSELNVNALLLGDSALYLCASRLGADTQYFGPGTRLTVL.